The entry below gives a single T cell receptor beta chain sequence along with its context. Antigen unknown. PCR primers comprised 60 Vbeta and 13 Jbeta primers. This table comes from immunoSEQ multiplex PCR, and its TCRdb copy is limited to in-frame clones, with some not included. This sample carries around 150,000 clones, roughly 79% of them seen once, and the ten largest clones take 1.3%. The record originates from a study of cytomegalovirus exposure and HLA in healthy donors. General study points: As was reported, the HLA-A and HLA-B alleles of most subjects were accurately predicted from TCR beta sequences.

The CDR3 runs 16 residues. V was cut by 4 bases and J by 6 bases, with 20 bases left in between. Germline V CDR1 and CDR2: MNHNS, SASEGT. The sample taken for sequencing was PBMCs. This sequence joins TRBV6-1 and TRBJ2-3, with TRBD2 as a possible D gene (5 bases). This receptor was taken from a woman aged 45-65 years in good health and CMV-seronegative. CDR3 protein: CASSATDLGSRDTQYF. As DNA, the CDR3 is TGTGCCAGCAGTGCTACGGACTTAGGAAGCCGGGATACGCAGTATTTT.